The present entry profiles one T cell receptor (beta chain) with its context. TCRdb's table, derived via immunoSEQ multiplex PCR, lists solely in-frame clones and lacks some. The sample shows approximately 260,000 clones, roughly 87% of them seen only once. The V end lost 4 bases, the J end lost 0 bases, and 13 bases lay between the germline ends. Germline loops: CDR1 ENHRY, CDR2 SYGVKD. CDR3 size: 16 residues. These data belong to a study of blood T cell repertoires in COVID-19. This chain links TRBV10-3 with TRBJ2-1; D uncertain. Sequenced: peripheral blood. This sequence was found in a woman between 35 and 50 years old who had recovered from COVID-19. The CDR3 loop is CAISGDGASSYNEQFF. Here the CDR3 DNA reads TGTGCCATCAGTGGAGACGGAGCCAGCTCCTACAATGAGCAGTTCTTC.